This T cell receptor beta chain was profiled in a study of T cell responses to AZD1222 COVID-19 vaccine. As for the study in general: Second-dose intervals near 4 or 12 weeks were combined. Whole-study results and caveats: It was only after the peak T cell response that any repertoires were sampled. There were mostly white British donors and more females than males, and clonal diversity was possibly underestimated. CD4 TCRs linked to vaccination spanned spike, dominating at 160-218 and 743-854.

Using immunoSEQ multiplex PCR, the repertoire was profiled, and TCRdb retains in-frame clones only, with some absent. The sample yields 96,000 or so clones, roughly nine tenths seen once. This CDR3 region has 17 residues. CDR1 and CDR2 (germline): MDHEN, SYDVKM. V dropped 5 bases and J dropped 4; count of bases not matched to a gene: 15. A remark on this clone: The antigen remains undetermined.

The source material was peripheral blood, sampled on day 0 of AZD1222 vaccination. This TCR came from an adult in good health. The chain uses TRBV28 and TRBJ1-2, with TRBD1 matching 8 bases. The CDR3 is CASSAPGQASLAYGYTF. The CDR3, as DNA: TGTGCCAGCAGTGCCCCGGGACAGGCCTCTCTGGCCTATGGCTACACCTTC.